The present TCR beta chain was sequenced within a study of T-cell memory formation after mild COVID-19. The V gene's germline CDR1 is SGHRS and CDR2 YFSETQ. V gave up 8 bases and J gave up 5 bases, with 16 bases separating them. The CDR3 contains 13 residues. A 5'RACE reaction primed in the constant segment made cDNA libraries of TCR alpha and TCR beta, and these carried sample barcodes and UMIs. TCRdb reprocessed the 5' RACE reads with MiXCR, giving one entry per CDR3 protein. The sample lists around 310,000 distinct CDR3 sequences; more than 15% were seen once. This clonotype originated in a man between 18 and 35 years old who had mild COVID-19 (a few samples of this study predate the infection). Cell type and time point are not known. The sequenced sample was PBMCs or a T cell subset sorted from them (not recorded which). This chain joins TRBV5-1 and TRBJ2-5, with D perhaps TRBD1 (7 bases). The CDR3 sequence is CASQEGAAETQYF. The CDR3 nucleotides are TGCGCCAGTCAGGAGGGGGCGGCTGAGACCCAGTACTTC. Together with reference TRBV5-1 and TRBJ2-5, the CDR3 gives the full variable domain: KAGVTQTPRYLIKTRGQQVTLSCSPISGHRSVSWYQQTPGQGLQFLFEYFSETQRNKGNFPGRFSGRQFSNSRSEMNVSTLELGDSALYLCASQEGAAETQYFGPGTRLLVL.